This TCR beta chain derives from a study of T cells in localized non-small cell lung cancer. Study conclusions and caveats: Tumor showed lower T cell clonality than uninvolved adjacent lung, where it was highest. Appearance in adjacent lung was seen for a median approximately 59 of the top 100 tumor clones.

V lost 4 bases to trimming and J lost 3 bases, with 11 bases between them. Germline loops: CDR1 SGHVS, CDR2 FNYEAQ. The CDR3 runs 14 residues. TCRdb's copy holds only in-frame clones and misses some; the assay was immunoSEQ multiplex PCR. Of about 30,000 clones listed, about 88% are singletons. Comment on this clone: No antigen is known for it.

The chain uses TRBV7-6 and TRBJ2-3; D is perhaps TRBD2 (5 bases). The material was peripheral blood, obtained before any cancer treatment. This sequence originates from a woman aged 40-70 years with stage I lung adenocarcinoma. The CDR3 coding sequence is TGTGCCAGCAGCTGGGGTGGAGGAACAGATACGCAGTATTTT. Translated: CASSWGGGTDTQYF.